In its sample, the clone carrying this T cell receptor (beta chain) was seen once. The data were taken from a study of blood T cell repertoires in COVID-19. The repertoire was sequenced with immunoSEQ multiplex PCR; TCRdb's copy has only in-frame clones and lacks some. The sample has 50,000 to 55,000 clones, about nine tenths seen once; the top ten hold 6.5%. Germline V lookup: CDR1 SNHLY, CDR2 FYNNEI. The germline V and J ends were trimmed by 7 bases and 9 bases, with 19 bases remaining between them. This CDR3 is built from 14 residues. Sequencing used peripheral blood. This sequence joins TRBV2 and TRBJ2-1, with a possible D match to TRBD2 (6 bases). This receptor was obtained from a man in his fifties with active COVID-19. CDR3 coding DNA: TGTGCCAGCAATGGGAATCAACTAGCAGGTGAGCAGTTCTTC. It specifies CASNGNQLAGEQFF.